These T cell receptor beta chains were read from a single sample in a study of blood T cell repertoires in COVID-19. Repertoires were generated with immunoSEQ multiplex PCR, while TCRdb's copy carries only in-frame clones and drops some. The table has 150,000 to 200,000 clones, more than 75% seen once. Sequencing was carried out using peripheral blood. All receptors come from a man in his forties or fifties with active or convalescent COVID-19. Each CDR3 is given with its conserved first and last residue. The D gene is left open where the match is weak. Rows give clone size only sometimes, using once, few, many, or a class for an expanded clone.

>TRBD1|TRBJ1-1|.|TRBV28
CASSPTMGDRGNTEAFF
TGTGCCAGCAGTCCGACAATGGGCGACAGGGGGAACACTGAAGCTTTCTTT
>.|TRBJ2-7|.|TRBV4-1
CASSQVPRTDLYEQYF
TGCGCCAGCAGCCAAGTCCCCAGGACAGACCTCTACGAGCAGTACTTC
>TRBD2|TRBJ2-4|once|TRBV12-3/TRBV12-4
CASSLSGAYIQYF
TGTGCCAGCAGTTTAAGCGGGGCGTACATTCAGTACTTC
>TRBD1|TRBJ1-1|.|TRBV9
CASSLRTGGAVFDTEAFF
TGTGCCAGCAGCTTGAGGACAGGGGGCGCGGTGTTTGACACTGAAGCTTTCTTT
>.|TRBJ2-7|.|TRBV1
CTSSQDPCGRAGEQYF
TGCACCAGCAGCCAAGATCCGTGCGGGAGGGCCGGTGAGCAGTACTTC
>TRBD2|TRBJ2-7|.|TRBV6-5
CASRASGYEQYF
TGTGCCAGCAGGGCTAGCGGGTACGAGCAGTACTTC
>.|TRBJ2-1|.|TRBV29-1
CSVLYVGASRLDEQFF
TGCAGCGTGCTATATGTGGGGGCCTCGCGGTTGGATGAGCAGTTCTTC
>TRBD1|TRBJ1-4|.|TRBV13
CASSSGQGTKEKLFF
TGTGCCAGCAGCTCGGGACAGGGGACTAAGGAAAAACTGTTTTTT
>TRBD1|TRBJ1-6|.|TRBV6-5
CARDRTGLDSPLHF
TGTGCCAGGGACCGGACAGGGTTAGATTCACCCCTCCACTTT
>TRBD1|TRBJ1-3|.|TRBV7-9
CASSARDRLWNTIYF
TGTGCCAGCAGCGCCCGGGACAGACTCTGGAACACCATATATTTT
>.|TRBJ2-5|few|TRBV9
CASSAHRGGETQYF
TGTGCCAGCAGCGCTCACAGGGGGGGAGAGACCCAGTACTTC
>TRBD2|TRBJ2-3|once|TRBV11-3
CASSLATSGHTDTQYF
TGTGCCAGCAGCTTAGCGACTAGCGGGCACACAGATACGCAGTATTTT
>.|TRBJ1-4|.|TRBV15
CATSRDHEGGEKLFF
TGTGCCACCAGCAGAGATCATGAGGGTGGTGAAAAACTGTTTTTT
>.|TRBJ2-7|few|TRBV10-3
CAISESSPTYEQYF
TGTGCCATCAGTGAGTCATCCCCAACCTACGAGCAGTACTTC
>.|TRBJ1-2|.|TRBV2
CASSEAPGRNYGYTF
TGTGCCAGCAGTGAAGCACCCGGGAGAAACTATGGCTACACCTTC
>.|TRBJ1-2|few|TRBV5-6
CASSTDRTYGYTF
TGTGCCAGCAGCACAGACAGGACCTATGGCTACACCTTC
>.|TRBJ2-2|.|TRBV5-1
CASSLARQGLTGELFF
TGCGCCAGCAGCTTGGCTCGGCAGGGTCTCACCGGGGAGCTGTTTTTT
>TRBD1|TRBJ1-6|.|TRBV4-1
CASSQDRGGTVYNSPLHF
TGCGCCAGCAGCCAAGATCGAGGAGGGACAGTCTATAATTCACCCCTCCACTTT
>TRBD1|TRBJ2-1|.|TRBV28
CASRRDSYNEQFF
TGTGCCAGCAGACGGGACAGCTACAATGAGCAGTTCTTC
>TRBD1|TRBJ1-5|.|TRBV28
CASSLIGTGNQPQHF
TGTGCCAGCAGTTTAATAGGGACAGGAAATCAGCCCCAGCATTTT
>TRBD1|TRBJ1-1|.|TRBV27
CASRDRGANTEAFF
TGTGCCAGCAGGGACAGGGGTGCGAACACTGAAGCTTTCTTT
>.|TRBJ2-5|once|TRBV28
CASSESGSLETQYF
TGTGCCAGCAGTGAGAGCGGCTCCTTAGAGACCCAGTACTTC
>TRBD1|TRBJ2-7|.|TRBV19
CASSAPGQGASYEQYF
TGTGCCAGTAGTGCCCCGGGACAGGGGGCTTCCTACGAGCAGTACTTC
>TRBD2|TRBJ2-7|.|TRBV28
CASRSRPAGVLEQYF
TGTGCCAGCAGGTCCCGCCCAGCGGGAGTCCTTGAGCAGTACTTC
>.|TRBJ1-1|.|TRBV7-3
CASSLGRNTEAFF
TGTGCCAGCAGCTTGGGCAGGAACACTGAAGCTTTCTTT
>TRBD1|TRBJ1-5|.|TRBV4-2
CASSGLQGAANQPQHF
TGTGCCAGCAGCGGATTACAGGGGGCCGCCAATCAGCCCCAGCATTTT
>TRBD2|TRBJ2-1|few|TRBV7-8
CASSPIAGWDAHEQFF
TGTGCCAGCAGCCCAATAGCGGGGTGGGACGCCCATGAGCAGTTCTTC
>TRBD1|TRBJ1-1|.|TRBV6-5
CASSPGQGKTEAFF
TGTGCCAGCAGTCCGGGACAGGGTAAGACTGAAGCTTTCTTT
>TRBD1|TRBJ1-4|.|TRBV5-4
CASSSHGTGSEKLFF
TGTGCCAGCAGCTCCCACGGGACAGGATCGGAAAAACTGTTTTTT
>.|TRBJ2-7|few|TRBV6-5
CASHTGGYEQYF
TGTGCCAGCCACACCGGCGGTTACGAGCAGTACTTC
>.|TRBJ2-3|.|TRBV5-1
CASSLDSSTDTQYF
TGCGCCAGCAGCTTGGATAGCAGCACAGATACGCAGTATTTT
>TRBD2|TRBJ2-2|.|TRBV25-1
CASSELILAGANTGELFF
TGTGCCAGCAGTGAATTGATTTTGGCGGGAGCGAACACCGGGGAGCTGTTTTTT
>.|TRBJ2-1|.|TRBV12-3/TRBV12-4
CASSSFNEQFF
TGTGCCAGCAGTTCTTTCAATGAGCAGTTCTTC
>.|TRBJ2-3|.|TRBV6-5
CATTSTDTQYF
TGTGCCACTACCAGCACAGATACGCAGTATTTT
>TRBD2|TRBJ2-7|.|TRBV4-1
CASSQTSGSYEQYF
TGCGCCAGCAGCCAGACTAGCGGGAGCTACGAGCAGTACTTC